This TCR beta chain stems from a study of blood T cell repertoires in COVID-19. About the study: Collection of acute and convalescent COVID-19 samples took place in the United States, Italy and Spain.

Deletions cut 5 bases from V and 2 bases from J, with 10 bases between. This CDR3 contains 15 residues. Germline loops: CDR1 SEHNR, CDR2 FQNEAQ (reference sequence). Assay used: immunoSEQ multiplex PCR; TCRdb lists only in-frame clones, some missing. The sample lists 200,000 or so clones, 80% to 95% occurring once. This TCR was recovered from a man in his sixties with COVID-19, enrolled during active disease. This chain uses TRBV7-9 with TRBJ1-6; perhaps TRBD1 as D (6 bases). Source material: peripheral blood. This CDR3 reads CASSPGAPYNSPLHF. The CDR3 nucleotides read TGTGCCAGCAGCCCAGGGGCCCCCTATAATTCACCCCTCCACTTT.